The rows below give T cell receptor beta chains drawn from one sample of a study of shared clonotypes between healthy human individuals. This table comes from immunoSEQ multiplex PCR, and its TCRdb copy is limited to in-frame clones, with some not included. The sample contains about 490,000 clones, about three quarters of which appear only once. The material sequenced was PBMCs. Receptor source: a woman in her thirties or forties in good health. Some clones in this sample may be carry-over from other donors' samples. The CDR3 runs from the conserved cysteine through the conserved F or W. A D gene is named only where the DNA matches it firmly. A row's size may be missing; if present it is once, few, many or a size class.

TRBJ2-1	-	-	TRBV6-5	CASRGPSAYNEQFF	TGTGCCAGCAGGGGACCTAGCGCATACAATGAGCAGTTCTTC
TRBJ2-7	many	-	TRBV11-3	CASSFLRYSPYEQYF	TGTGCCAGCAGTTTCCTCCGCTACTCACCCTACGAGCAGTACTTC
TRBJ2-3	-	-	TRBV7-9	CASSLSTAERPDTQYF	TGTGCCAGCAGCTTATCGACAGCAGAACGCCCAGATACGCAGTATTTT
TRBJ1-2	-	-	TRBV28	CASNSPAYGYTF	TGTGCCAGCAACTCTCCAGCCTATGGCTACACCTTC
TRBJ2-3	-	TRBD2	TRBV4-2	CASSQEALAGLMLGTQYF	TGTGCCAGCAGCCAAGAGGCGTTAGCGGGATTAATGCTAGGTACGCAGTATTTT
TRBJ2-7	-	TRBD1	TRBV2	CASSPLQGAEQYF	TGTGCCAGCAGCCCCTTGCAGGGGGCCGAGCAGTACTTC
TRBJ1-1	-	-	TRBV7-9	CASSPPGRENTEAFF	TGTGCCAGCAGTCCCCCGGGACGGGAGAACACTGAAGCTTTCTTT
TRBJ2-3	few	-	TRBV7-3	CASSLSGPTDTQYF	TGTGCCAGCAGCTTAAGCGGGCCCACAGATACGCAGTATTTT
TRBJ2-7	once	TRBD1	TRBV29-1	CSVRTGFSYEQYF	TGCAGCGTTCGGACAGGGTTTTCCTACGAGCAGTACTTC
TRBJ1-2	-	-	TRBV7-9	CASSLTGWDGYTF	TGTGCCAGCAGCTTAACGGGTTGGGATGGCTACACCTTC
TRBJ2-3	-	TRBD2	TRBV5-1	CASSSAAGGSTDTQYF	TGCGCCAGCAGCTCTGCAGCGGGAGGGAGCACAGATACGCAGTATTTT
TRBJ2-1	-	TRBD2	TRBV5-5	CASSSLLAGLGEQFF	TGTGCCAGCAGCTCCCTACTAGCGGGATTAGGAGAGCAGTTCTTC
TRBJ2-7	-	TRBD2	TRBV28	CASSLSGSSAYEQYF	TGTGCCAGCAGCCTTAGCGGGAGTTCTGCTTACGAGCAGTACTTC
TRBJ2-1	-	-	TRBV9	CASSVGGINEQFF	TGTGCCAGCAGCGTAGGGGGCATCAATGAGCAGTTCTTC
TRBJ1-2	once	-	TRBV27	CASSSGTSSTF	TGTGCCAGCAGTTCGGGGACATCGTCCACCTTC
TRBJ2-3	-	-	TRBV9	CASSLQGLSDTQYF	TGTGCCAGCAGCCTGCAGGGTCTGTCAGATACGCAGTATTTT
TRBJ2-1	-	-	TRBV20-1	CSASPGGPQFF	TGCAGTGCTAGCCCGGGGGGCCCGCAGTTCTTC
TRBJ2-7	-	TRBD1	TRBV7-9	CASSTISRQGKLYEQYF	TGTGCCAGCAGCACCATTTCCCGACAGGGCAAACTATACGAGCAGTACTTC
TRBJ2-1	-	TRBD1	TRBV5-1	CASSLTGGNEQFF	TGCGCCAGCAGCTTGACAGGGGGAAATGAGCAGTTCTTC
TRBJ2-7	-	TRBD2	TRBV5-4	CASSPGGVAGRVEQYF	TGTGCCAGCAGCCCGGGGGGGGTGGCGGGAAGGGTCGAGCAGTACTTC
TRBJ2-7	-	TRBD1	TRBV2	CASGQQGTPEQYF	TGTGCCAGCGGTCAACAGGGGACGCCCGAGCAGTACTTC
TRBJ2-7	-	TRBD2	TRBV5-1	CASSLRAGGRPYEQYF	TGCGCCAGCAGCTTGAGAGCGGGAGGGAGGCCCTACGAGCAGTACTTC
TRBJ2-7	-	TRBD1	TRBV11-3	CASSPGQGSSYEQYF	TGTGCCAGCAGCCCGGGACAGGGAAGCTCCTACGAGCAGTACTTC
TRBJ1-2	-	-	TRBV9	CASNPEGDFGYTF	TGTGCCAGCAACCCTGAGGGGGACTTTGGCTACACCTTC
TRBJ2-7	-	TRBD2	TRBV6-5	CASNRLAGPYEQYF	TGTGCCAGCAATCGACTAGCGGGACCTTACGAGCAGTACTTC
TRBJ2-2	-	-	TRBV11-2	CASSLVLPNTGELFF	TGTGCCAGCAGCTTAGTCCTCCCGAACACCGGGGAGCTGTTTTTT
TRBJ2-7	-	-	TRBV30	CAGRRSYEQYF	TGTGCCGGCCGGCGGTCCTACGAGCAGTACTTC
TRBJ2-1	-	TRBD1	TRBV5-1	CASSLGGQGDNEQFF	TGCGCCAGCAGCTTGGGAGGACAGGGGGACAATGAGCAGTTCTTC
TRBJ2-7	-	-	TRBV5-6	CASSLTGGAGSYEQYF	TGTGCCAGCAGCTTGACTGGGGGGGCAGGATCCTACGAGCAGTACTTC
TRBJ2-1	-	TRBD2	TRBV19	CASSMGGGLAGGPRNEQFF	TGTGCCAGTAGCATGGGGGGAGGACTAGCGGGAGGGCCAAGGAATGAGCAGTTCTTC
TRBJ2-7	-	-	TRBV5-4	CASSLFGLSLREQYF	TGTGCCAGCAGCTTGTTTGGCCTTAGCCTAAGAGAGCAGTACTTC
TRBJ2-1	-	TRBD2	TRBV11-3	CASSLDSGPYNEQFF	TGTGCCAGCAGCTTAGATAGCGGGCCTTACAATGAGCAGTTCTTC
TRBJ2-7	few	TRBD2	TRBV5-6	CASSPHYRLAGPYEQYF	TGTGCCAGCAGCCCCCATTACCGACTAGCGGGACCCTACGAGCAGTACTTC
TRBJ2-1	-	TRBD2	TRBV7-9	CASSTSGPRDEQFF	TGTGCCAGCAGCACTAGCGGACCCAGGGATGAGCAGTTCTTC
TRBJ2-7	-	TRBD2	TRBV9	CASSVEPAGGMGEQYF	TGTGCCAGCAGCGTAGAACCAGCGGGAGGGATGGGGGAGCAGTACTTC
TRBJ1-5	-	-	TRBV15	CATGRLNQPQHF	TGTGCCACCGGACGGCTAAATCAGCCCCAGCATTTT
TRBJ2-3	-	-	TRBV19	CASSMATRDTQYF	TGTGCCAGTAGTATGGCTACAAGGGATACGCAGTATTTT
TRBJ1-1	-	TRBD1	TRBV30	CAWSLGQGTEAFF	TGTGCCTGGAGTCTTGGACAGGGCACTGAAGCTTTCTTT
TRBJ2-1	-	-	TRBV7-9	CASRSLGSSYNEQFF	TGTGCCAGCCGTTCTCTAGGGAGCTCCTACAATGAGCAGTTCTTC
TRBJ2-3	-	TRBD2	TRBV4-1	CASSHPGGRAGDTQYF	TGCGCCAGCAGCCACCCCGGCGGGAGGGCCGGGGATACGCAGTATTTT
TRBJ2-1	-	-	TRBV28	CASSPSMLKLGNEQFF	TGTGCCAGCAGTCCCTCTATGCTAAAACTTGGAAATGAGCAGTTCTTC
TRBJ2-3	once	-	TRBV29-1	CSVEKLYTDTQYF	TGCAGCGTTGAAAAGCTGTACACAGATACGCAGTATTTT
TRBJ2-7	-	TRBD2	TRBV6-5	CASSYASGGLYEQYF	TGTGCCAGCAGTTACGCTAGCGGGGGCCTATACGAGCAGTACTTC
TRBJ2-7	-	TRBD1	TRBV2	CASSHRDRSYEQYF	TGTGCCAGTAGCCACCGGGACAGAAGCTACGAGCAGTACTTC